A single T cell receptor beta chain is shown here with its context. Other DNA sequences in this specimen translate into the identical CDR3. The data derive from a study of shared clonotypes between healthy human individuals. The data were produced by immunoSEQ multiplex PCR, yet TCRdb's version contains in-frame clones alone and is incomplete. Found here are 2 million to 2.5 million clones, roughly 96% of them singletons; the top ten hold under 0.15%. V lost 1 base and J 5 bases, leaving 4 bases between the germline ends. CDR3 size: 11 residues. CDR1 is SGHRS and CDR2 is YFSETQ in the germline V gene.

The sample consisted of naive CD4+ T cells sorted from blood. Noted subset: CD45RA+ positively selected. This sequence was found in a man in his late teens or twenties in good health. This rearrangement joins TRBV5-1 to TRBJ2-7; D unresolved. The CDR3 nucleotides are TGCGCCAGCAGCTTGAGGGACGAGCAGTACTTC. It specifies CASSLRDEQYF. The variable domain in full, with the rest retrieved from reference TRBV5-1 and TRBJ2-7, is KAGVTQTPRYLIKTRGQQVTLSCSPISGHRSVSWYQQTPGQGLQFLFEYFSETQRNKGNFPGRFSGRQFSNSRSEMNVSTLELGDSALYLCASSLRDEQYFGPGTRLTVT.